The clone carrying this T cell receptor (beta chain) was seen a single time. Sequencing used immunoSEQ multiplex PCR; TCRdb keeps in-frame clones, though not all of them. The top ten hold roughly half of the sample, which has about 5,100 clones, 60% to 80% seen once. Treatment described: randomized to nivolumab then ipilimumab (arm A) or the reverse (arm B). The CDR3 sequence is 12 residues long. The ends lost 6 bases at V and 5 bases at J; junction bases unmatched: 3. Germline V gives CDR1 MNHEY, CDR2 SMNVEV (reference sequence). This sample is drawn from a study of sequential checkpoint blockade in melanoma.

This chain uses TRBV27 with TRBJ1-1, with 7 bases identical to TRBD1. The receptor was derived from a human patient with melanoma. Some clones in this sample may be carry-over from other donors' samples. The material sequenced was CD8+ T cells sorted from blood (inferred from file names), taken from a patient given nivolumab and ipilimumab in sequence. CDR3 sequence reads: CASSRQGTEAFF. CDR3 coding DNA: TGTGCCAGCAGCCGACAGGGAACTGAAGCTTTCTTT.